Only one count was recorded for the clone carrying this T cell receptor beta chain. This CDR3 has 15 amino acids. Germline CDR1 reads MGHRA; CDR2 reads YSYEKL. The junction had 8 bases not matched to a gene; V was cut back by 5 bases and J by 3 bases. Clones were sequenced by immunoSEQ multiplex PCR, and TCRdb holds only the in-frame ones, with some missing. The data hold more than 100,000 clones, with around 84% observed a single time. The data were taken from a study of blood T cell repertoires in COVID-19. Sequenced: PBMCs or T cells enriched from blood (not recorded which). This receptor was identified in a woman aged 25-40 years who had recovered from COVID-19. V is TRBV4-1 and J is TRBJ2-3, with TRBD1 matching over 7 bases. The CDR3 loop reads CASSSPTGSTDTQYF. The CDR3 nucleotides are TGCGCCAGCAGCTCCCCGACAGGGAGTACAGATACGCAGTATTTT.